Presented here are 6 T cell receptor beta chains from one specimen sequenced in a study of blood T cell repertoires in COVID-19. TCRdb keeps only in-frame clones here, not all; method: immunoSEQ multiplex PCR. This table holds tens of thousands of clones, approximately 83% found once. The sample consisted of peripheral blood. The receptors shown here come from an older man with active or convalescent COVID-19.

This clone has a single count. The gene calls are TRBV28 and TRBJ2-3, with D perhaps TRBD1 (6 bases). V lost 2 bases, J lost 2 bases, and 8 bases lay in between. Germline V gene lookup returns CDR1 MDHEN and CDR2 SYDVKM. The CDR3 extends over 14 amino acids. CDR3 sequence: CASSLPGATDTQYF. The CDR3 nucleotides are TGTGCCAGCAGTTTACCAGGGGCCACAGATACGCAGTATTTT.

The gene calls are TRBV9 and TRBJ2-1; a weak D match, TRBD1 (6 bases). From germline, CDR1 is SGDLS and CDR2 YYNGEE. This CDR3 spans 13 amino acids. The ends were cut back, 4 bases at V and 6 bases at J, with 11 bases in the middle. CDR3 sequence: CASSLGQFNEQFF. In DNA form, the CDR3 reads TGTGCCAGCAGCCTGGGACAATTCAATGAGCAGTTCTTC.

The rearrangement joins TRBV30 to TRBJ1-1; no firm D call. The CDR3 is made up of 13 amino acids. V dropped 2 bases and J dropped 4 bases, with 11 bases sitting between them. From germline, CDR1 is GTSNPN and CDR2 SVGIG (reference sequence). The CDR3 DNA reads TGTGCCTGGAGTTTGCGGGAGGCCACTGAAGCTTTCTTT. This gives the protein CAWSLREATEAFF.

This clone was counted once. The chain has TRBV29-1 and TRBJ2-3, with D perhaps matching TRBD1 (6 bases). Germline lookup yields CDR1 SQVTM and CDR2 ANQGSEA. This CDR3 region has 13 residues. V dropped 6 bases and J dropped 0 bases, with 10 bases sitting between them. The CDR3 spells CSVPTGSTDTQYF. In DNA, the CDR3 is TGCAGCGTACCCACAGGGAGCACAGATACGCAGTATTTT.

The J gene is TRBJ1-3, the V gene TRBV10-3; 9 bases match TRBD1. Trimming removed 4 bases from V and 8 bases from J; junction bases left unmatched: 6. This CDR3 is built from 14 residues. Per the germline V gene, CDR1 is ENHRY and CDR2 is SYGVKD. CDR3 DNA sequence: TGTGCCATCAGTGGTTGGACAGGGGAGGACACCATATATTTT. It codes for CAISGWTGEDTIYF.

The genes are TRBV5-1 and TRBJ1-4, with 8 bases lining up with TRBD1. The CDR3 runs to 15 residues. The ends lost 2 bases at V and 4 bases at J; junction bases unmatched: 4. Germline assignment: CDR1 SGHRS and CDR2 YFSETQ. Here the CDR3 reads CASSLTGGFNEKLFF. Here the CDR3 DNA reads TGCGCCAGCAGCTTAACAGGGGGTTTTAATGAAAAACTGTTTTTT.